This T cell receptor beta chain came from a study of T cell responses to AZD1222 COVID-19 vaccine. Study conclusions and caveats: Within unmutated variant regions lay the reported targets of nearly half of spike-specific TCRs.

Clones were read by immunoSEQ multiplex PCR, and TCRdb kept only the in-frame ones, dropping some. The repertoire consists of about 180,000 clones, with roughly 91% occurring once and the leading ten covering roughly 1.7%. Turning to this clone: The antigen is unknown.

There are 15 residues in the CDR3. The junction had 3 bases not matched to a gene; V was cut back by 5 bases and J by 2 bases. In germline, CDR1 is LNHDA, CDR2 SQIVND (reference sequence). The sample here was peripheral blood, taken on day 0 of AZD1222 vaccination. This TCR derives from an adult in good health. The chain is built from TRBV19 and TRBJ2-7, with 13 positions matching TRBD2. The CDR3 loop is CASSSGLAGTYEQYF. In DNA form, the CDR3 reads TGTGCCAGTAGTTCGGGACTAGCGGGGACCTACGAGCAGTACTTC.